The sequence of this TCR beta chain was determined in a study of shared clonotypes between healthy human individuals. Assay used: immunoSEQ multiplex PCR; TCRdb lists only in-frame clones, some missing. The sample includes about 2.4 million clones, 93% of them seen just once. This TCR was recovered from a man in his late teens or twenties in good health. Some clones in this sample may be carry-over from other donors' samples. Input material: naive CD4+ T cells from PBMCs. Subset given: CD45RA+ positively selected.

The CDR3 sequence: CASSPWSKAGLYNEQFF. In DNA form, the CDR3 reads TGCGCCAGCAGCCCCTGGTCCAAAGCGGGCCTCTACAATGAGCAGTTCTTC. This chain uses TRBV5-1 with TRBJ2-1, with D possibly matching TRBD2 (6 bases). Germline lookup yields CDR1 SGHRS and CDR2 YFSETQ. The CDR3 totals 17 residues. Trimming stripped 4 bases from V and 3 bases from J, with 20 bases between.